Included here is one TCR beta chain sequence, with context. Assay: immunoSEQ multiplex PCR; the TCRdb copy retains only in-frame clones and omits some. The sample has about 590,000 clones; about 95% are singletons. This specimen comes from a study of shared clonotypes between healthy human individuals. Study summary: The donors, a couple of women and three men, were aged 18 to 49.

Germline CDR1 and CDR2: SGHVS and FQNEAQ. The V end lost 0 bases, the J end lost 7 bases, and 22 bases lay between the germline ends. The CDR3 sequence is 17 residues long. Terminally differentiated effector memory CD45RA+ cells were excluded from the naive CD8 cells, which were CD45RO-negative and positively selected for CCR7. The V call is TRBV7-8, the J call TRBJ2-7; D may be TRBD2 (6 bases). The source material was naive CD8+ T cells sorted from blood. This clonotype was sampled from a woman aged 25 to 39 in good health. This CDR3 is CASSLALTGELGYEQYF. CDR3 sequence (DNA): TGTGCCAGCAGCTTAGCGCTTACGGGGGAGCTAGGGTATGAGCAGTACTTC.